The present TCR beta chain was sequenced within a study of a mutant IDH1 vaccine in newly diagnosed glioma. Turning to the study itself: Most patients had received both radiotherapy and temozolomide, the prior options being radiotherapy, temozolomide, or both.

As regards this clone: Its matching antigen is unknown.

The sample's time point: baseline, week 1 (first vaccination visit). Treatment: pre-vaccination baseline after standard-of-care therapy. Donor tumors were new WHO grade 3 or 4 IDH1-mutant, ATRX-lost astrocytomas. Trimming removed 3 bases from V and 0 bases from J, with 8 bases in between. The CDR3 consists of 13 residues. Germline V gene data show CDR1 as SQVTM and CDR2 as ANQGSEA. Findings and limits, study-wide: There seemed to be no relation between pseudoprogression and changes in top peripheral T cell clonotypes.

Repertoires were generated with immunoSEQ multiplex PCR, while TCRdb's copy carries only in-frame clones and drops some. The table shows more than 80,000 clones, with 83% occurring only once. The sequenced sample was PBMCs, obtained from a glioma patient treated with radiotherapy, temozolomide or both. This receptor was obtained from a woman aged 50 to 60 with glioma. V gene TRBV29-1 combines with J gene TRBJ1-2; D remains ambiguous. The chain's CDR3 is CSVEAESNYGYTF. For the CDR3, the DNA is TGCAGCGTTGAGGCCGAGTCTAACTATGGCTACACCTTC.